Each of the 19 T cell receptor beta chains below was sequenced from the same sample in a study of T-cell memory formation after mild COVID-19. TCRdb fed the 5' RACE reads into MiXCR, producing one record per CDR3 protein. The data contain about 360,000 distinct CDR3 sequences, approximately 14% of them singletons. The material sequenced was PBMCs or a T cell subset sorted from them (not recorded which). All receptors derive from a man in his late teens or twenties who had mild COVID-19 (a few samples of this study predate the infection). Cell type and time point are not known.

This clonotype turned up a few times. The chain is built from TRBV4-2 and TRBJ1-5; TRBD1 matches 12 bases. The CDR3 has 16 amino acids. Trimming removed 1 base from V and 10 bases from J; junction bases left unmatched: 8. Germline lookup yields CDR1 LGHNA and CDR2 YNFKEQ. The CDR3 DNA reads TGTGCCAGCAGCCAAGTTGGGACAGGGGGCGAGGGTCCCCAGCATTTT. Translating it yields CASSQVGTGGEGPQHF.

The V and J genes are TRBV7-3 and TRBJ2-1; D unclear. The CDR3 runs 17 residues. The V end lost 5 bases, the J end lost 1 base, and 18 bases lay between the germline ends. The germline V gene has CDR1 SGHTA and CDR2 FQGTGA. CDR3: CASSPQPSESSYNEQFF. As DNA, the CDR3 is TGTGCCAGCAGCCCCCAACCATCCGAGAGTTCCTACAATGAGCAGTTCTTC.

In this sample, this clonotype turned up many times. The chain recombines TRBV28 with TRBJ2-7; 7 bases fit TRBD2. V gave up 5 bases and J gave up 2 bases; unmatched junction bases: 9. The CDR3 totals 15 residues. Germline loops: CDR1 MDHEN, CDR2 SYDVKM. The CDR3 protein is CASSESGASPYEQYV. In nucleotides, the CDR3 is TGTGCCAGCAGTGAAAGCGGGGCCTCACCCTACGAGCAGTACGTC.

This clonotype was found a few times. The rearrangement joins TRBV24-1 to TRBJ2-3; no definite D call. The CDR3 has 14 amino acids. V was trimmed by 5 bases and J by 2 bases, leaving 10 bases between them. Germline-derived CDR1 and CDR2 are KGHDR and SFDVKD. The CDR3 DNA reads as TGTGCCACCAGTGGAGCTGGCCCCACAGATACGCAGTATTTT. It yields the protein CATSGAGPTDTQYF.

This clonotype has only a few counts. This chain uses TRBV10-3 with TRBJ2-6; D might be TRBD1 (6 bases). Germline assignment: CDR1 ENHRY and CDR2 SYGVKD. The CDR3 totals 18 residues. The V end was cut by 4 bases, the J end by 0 bases, with 16 bases between. Here the CDR3 reads CAISGGPTGSSGANVLTF. In DNA, the CDR3 is TGTGCCATCAGTGGGGGGCCGACAGGTAGCTCTGGGGCCAACGTCCTGACTTTC.

The chain is built from TRBV4-1 and TRBJ1-1; D is unresolved. The CDR3 runs 14 residues. CDR1 is MGHRA, CDR2 YSYEKL, per germline. The V and J ends lost 1 base and 2 bases respectively, with 8 bases between them. In nucleotides, the CDR3 is TGCGCCAGCAGCCAAGTTTGGGAAAACACTGAAGCTTTCTTT. The encoded protein is CASSQVWENTEAFF.

This clonotype came up a few times. V is TRBV20-1 and J is TRBJ1-3; D is undetermined. The CDR3 sequence is 14 residues long. Trimming stripped 1 base from V and 0 bases from J, with 7 bases between. Germline CDR1 and CDR2: DFQATT and SNEGSKA (reference sequence). In DNA form, the CDR3 reads TGCAGTGCTAGAGGACGGAACTCTGGAAACACCATATATTTT. This encodes CSARGRNSGNTIYF.

The sample holds a few counts of this clonotype. This chain links TRBV5-1 with TRBJ2-1, with 7 bases identical to TRBD1. Germline values: CDR1 SGHRS, CDR2 YFSETQ. The CDR3 covers 14 residues. V lost 5 bases, J lost 9 bases, and 11 bases stayed unmatched. The CDR3, as DNA: TGCGCCAGCAGATTGAGACAGGGATCGGGTGAGCAGTTCTTC. It is translated as CASRLRQGSGEQFF. Drawing the rest from reference TRBV5-1 and TRBJ2-1, the complete variable domain is KAGVTQTPRYLIKTRGQQVTLSCSPISGHRSVSWYQQTPGQGLQFLFEYFSETQRNKGNFPGRFSGRQFSNSRSEMNVSTLELGDSALYLCASRLRQGSGEQFFGPGTRLTVL.

The chain joins TRBV15 to TRBJ2-7; 8 nucleotides line up with TRBD2. This CDR3 is 15 amino acids long. Germline V lookup: CDR1 LNHNV, CDR2 YYDKDF (reference sequence). Unmatched junction bases numbered 8, after V lost 0 bases and J lost 7 bases. CDR3 sequence (DNA): TGTGCCACCAGCAGAGATCCCGCCGGGGGGGAGGAGCAGTACTTC. Translating it yields CATSRDPAGGEEQYF.

V usage is TRBV25-1 and J usage is TRBJ2-5; D is perhaps TRBD1 (5 bases). The CDR3 contains 14 residues. Trimming removed 1 base at V and 4 bases at J, with 10 bases between. Germline V gene sequence: CDR1 MGHDK, CDR2 SYGVNS. The CDR3 DNA is TGTGCCAGCAGTGAATCCGCAGGGCGAGAGACCCAGTACTTC. Translated: CASSESAGRETQYF.

The CDR3 sequence is CASSGQGGGNIQYF. CDR3 sequence (DNA): TGTGCCAGCAGTGGACAGGGAGGCGGAAACATTCAGTACTTC. The J gene is TRBJ2-4, the V gene TRBV25-1; tentatively, D is TRBD1 (7 bases). The CDR3 length is 14 residues. Germline CDR1 reads MGHDK; CDR2 reads SYGVNS. Trimming left V 4 bases short and J 6 bases short, with 13 bases between. Full variable domain (outside the CDR3, taken from reference TRBV25-1 and TRBJ2-4): EADIYQTPRYLVIGTGKKITLECSQTMGHDKMYWYQQDPGMELHLIHYSYGVNSTEKGDLSSESTVSRIRTEHFPLTLESARPSHTSQYLCASSGQGGGNIQYFGAGTRLSVL.

This clonotype has at least ten counts. The rearrangement joins TRBV29-1 to TRBJ2-2; tentatively, D is TRBD2 (6 bases). Germline assignment: CDR1 SQVTM and CDR2 ANQGSEA. This CDR3 contains 11 residues. Trimming removed 7 bases from V and 3 bases from J, with 6 bases in between. CDR3 sequence (DNA): TGCAGCGGGGGGGACACCGGGGAGCTGTTTTTT. This encodes CSGGDTGELFF.

This clonotype was recorded a few times. This rearrangement joins TRBV12-3 or TRBV12-4 to TRBJ2-7; possible D gene TRBD1, 6 bases. This CDR3 region has 14 residues. V lost 6 bases and J lost 5, with 17 bases in between. CDR3 coding DNA: TGTGCCAGCAGAGAACAGGGTACGTTCGACGAGCAGTACTTC. It encodes CASREQGTFDEQYF.

This clonotype has a handful of counts. A junction end diverges from the germline sequence, so it may reflect a read error. This chain uses TRBV7-7 with TRBJ1-4; D unclear. Germline loops: CDR1 SSHAT, CDR2 FNYEAQ (reference sequence). CDR3 length: 13 residues. The CDR3: CASSPLEREKLFF. CDR3 nucleotides: TGTGCTAGCAGCCCCCTGGAAAGAGAAAAACTGTTTTTT. Filled out from reference TRBV7-7 and TRBJ1-4, the complete variable domain reads GAGVSQSPRYKVTKRGQDVTLRCDPISSHATLYWYQQALGQGPEFLTYFNYEAQPDKSGLPSDRFSAERPEGSISTLTIQRTEQRDSAMYRCASSPLEREKLFFGSGTQLSVL.

V gene TRBV4-1 combines with J gene TRBJ2-3; no firm D call. Germline V gene data show CDR1 as MGHRA and CDR2 as YSYEKL. V lost 0 bases to trimming and J lost 1 base, with 5 bases between them. The CDR3 contains 14 residues. CDR3 amino acids: CASSQEDRTDTQYF. The CDR3 nucleotides read TGCGCCAGCAGCCAAGAGGATCGCACAGATACGCAGTATTTT.

This clonotype was found a few times. As DNA, the CDR3 is TGCGCCAGCAGCTTGGCCTGGGGGCGGAGGGAGACCCAGTACTTC. It specifies CASSLAWGRRETQYF. This chain connects TRBV5-1 to TRBJ2-5; a possible D gene is TRBD1 (6 bases). With 0 bases removed from V and 5 bases from J, the gap between germline ends came to 14 bases. The CDR3 is made up of 15 amino acids. Looked up from germline, CDR1 is SGHRS and CDR2 is YFSETQ.

This clonotype was detected ten times or more. The chain joins TRBV7-9 to TRBJ2-3; D remains ambiguous. Trimming removed 4 bases at V and 5 bases at J, with 4 bases between. The CDR3 sequence is 11 residues long. Germline CDR1 and CDR2: SEHNR and FQNEAQ (reference sequence). This CDR3 reads CASSWKDTQYF. The CDR3 coding sequence is TGTGCCAGCAGCTGGAAAGATACGCAGTATTTT. The complete variable domain, with remaining parts taken from reference TRBV7-9 and TRBJ2-3, reads DTGVSQNPRHKITKRGQNVTFRCDPISEHNRLYWYRQTLGQGPEFLTYFQNEAQLEKSRLLSDRFSAERPKGSFSTLEIQRTEQGDSAMYLCASSWKDTQYFGPGTRLTVL.

The chain is built from TRBV5-1 and TRBJ1-2, with D perhaps TRBD1 (6 bases). The CDR3 length is 14 residues. Germline values: CDR1 SGHRS, CDR2 YFSETQ. Trimming left V 4 bases short and J 8 bases short, with 18 bases between. CDR3 sequence: CASSITQGSGGYTF. CDR3 DNA sequence: TGCGCCAGCAGCATAACACAGGGATCGGGCGGCTACACCTTC. Based on the CDR3 plus reference TRBV5-1 and TRBJ1-2, the full variable domain is KAGVTQTPRYLIKTRGQQVTLSCSPISGHRSVSWYQQTPGQGLQFLFEYFSETQRNKGNFPGRFSGRQFSNSRSEMNVSTLELGDSALYLCASSITQGSGGYTFGSGTRLTVV.

The chain uses TRBV5-1 and TRBJ2-7; 7 nucleotides line up with TRBD1. Unmatched junction bases numbered 12, after V lost 4 bases and J lost 5 bases. Germline values: CDR1 SGHRS, CDR2 YFSETQ. The CDR3 runs to 15 residues. The CDR3 sequence: CASSAPDRAFHEQYF. In DNA form, the CDR3 reads TGCGCCAGCAGCGCTCCAGACAGGGCGTTTCACGAGCAGTACTTC.